This TCR beta chain comes out of a study of blood T cell repertoires in COVID-19. Study details: The United States, Italy and Spain provided the acute and convalescent COVID-19 samples.

The CDR3 totals 15 residues. Per the germline V gene, CDR1 is KGHDR and CDR2 is SFDVKD. V gave up 4 bases and J gave up 2 bases, with 13 bases separating them. Authors' processing steps: Counts of nucleated cells, estimated from reference gene primer amplification, were obtained. TCRdb keeps only in-frame clones here, not all; method: immunoSEQ multiplex PCR. V, J and clone size were drawn from that table, and D and trimming were deduced from the DNA. In the table there are around 250,000 clones, around 84% of which are singletons. In the case of this clone: Other DNA sequences from this sample encode an identical CDR3 as well.

The clonotype originates from a woman in her sixties or seventies with active or convalescent COVID-19. The sequenced sample was peripheral blood. The V and J genes are TRBV24-1 and TRBJ2-5; possibly TRBD2 for D (5 bases). Written as DNA, the CDR3 is TGTGCCACCAGTGAACGGGAAGAGGGACAAGAGACCCAGTACTTC. Encoded protein: CATSEREEGQETQYF.